A selection of T cell receptor beta chains follows, all from one sample in a study of post-analysis software for immune sequencing data. TCRdb called the PCR reads again in MiXCR, with one record for every CDR3 protein. The sample has fewer than 850,000 distinct CDR3 sequences, roughly 46% seen once. Sequenced: blood. The source of these receptors is a girl aged 5-17 years with multiple sclerosis. Each CDR3 is given with its conserved first and last residue. Fields, in order: J gene, V gene, clone size, D gene, CDR3 protein, CDR3 DNA. The D gene is left open where the match is weak. A clone size is listed for some rows: how often the clone was seen (once, few, many), or a class if it is expanded.

>TRBJ2-5|TRBV4-1|.|.
CASSQDGGQGLRETQYF
TGCGCCAGCAGCCAAGATGGCGGGCAGGGTCTTAGGGAGACCCAGTACTTC
>TRBJ1-5|TRBV29-1|few|.
CSAQGNSNQPQHF
TGCAGCGCACAGGGCAATAGCAATCAGCCCCAGCATTTT
>TRBJ2-5|TRBV27|few|TRBD2
CASSLQRLAGGETQYF
TGTGCCAGCAGTCTCCAACGACTAGCGGGAGGGGAGACCCAGTACTTC
>TRBJ2-3|TRBV24-1|.|.
CATSDRTRDADTQYF
TGTGCCACCAGTGACCGTACCAGGGACGCAGATACGCAGTATTTT
>TRBJ1-2|TRBV7-9|.|.
CASSRGSDVVGRYGYTF
TGTGCCAGCAGCCGCGGCTCGGACGTAGTAGGCCGATATGGCTACACCTTC
>TRBJ2-1|TRBV28|.|.
CAMGGYNEQFF
TGTGCCATGGGTGGCTACAATGAGCAGTTCTTC
>TRBJ1-5|TRBV12-3/TRBV12-4|few|.
CASSSRAGGGQPQHF
TGTGCCAGCAGTTCCCGGGCGGGGGGGGGTCAGCCCCAGCATTTT
>TRBJ2-3|TRBV5-1|.|TRBD2
CASRSGTSGRLDTQYF
TGCGCCAGCAGGTCCGGGACTAGCGGGAGGCTAGATACGCAGTATTTT
>TRBJ2-7|TRBV20-1|few|.
CSATKLYEQYF
TGCAGTGCTACGAAGCTGTACGAGCAGTACTTC
>TRBJ2-7|TRBV12-3/TRBV12-4|many|.
CASSLEGFEQYF
TGTGCCAGCAGTTTAGAGGGGTTCGAGCAGTACTTC
>TRBJ2-7|TRBV4-1|few|.
CASSQEGRSSYEQYF
TGCGCCAGCAGCCAAGAGGGACGATCATCCTACGAGCAGTACTTC
>TRBJ2-5|TRBV27|.|.
CASSNPGPQETQYF
TGTGCCAGCAGTAATCCGGGACCACAAGAGACCCAGTACTTC
>TRBJ1-2|TRBV12-3/TRBV12-4|few|TRBD1
CASSRDSGGYTF
TGTGCCAGCAGTCGGGACAGTGGGGGCTACACCTTC
>TRBJ2-2|TRBV15|few|.
CATSRDGIVEANGELFF
TGTGCCACCAGCAGAGACGGAATAGTAGAGGCGAACGGGGAGCTGTTTTTT
>TRBJ1-2|TRBV11-2|.|TRBD1
CASSLAGTVYGYTF
TGTGCCAGCAGCTTAGCCGGGACAGTCTATGGCTACACCTTC
>TRBJ2-7|TRBV9|few|.
CASSPSDRYYEQYF
TGTGCCAGCAGCCCTTCCGACAGGTACTACGAGCAGTACTTC
>TRBJ2-7|TRBV7-2|.|.
CASSFSSTAGRSYEQYF
TGTGCCAGCAGCTTCTCGTCTACGGCGGGCCGATCCTACGAGCAGTACTTC
>TRBJ1-5|TRBV4-3|.|.
CASSQEWQLNQPQHF
TGCGCCAGCAGCCAAGAATGGCAGCTAAATCAGCCCCAGCATTTT
>TRBJ2-4|TRBV13|.|.
CASSHDITKNIQYF
TGTGCCAGCAGCCACGACATAACCAAAAACATTCAGTACTTC
>TRBJ2-7|TRBV4-3|.|.
CASSQEALLSSEQYF
TGCGCCAGCAGCCAAGAAGCCCTTCTGTCTTCCGAGCAGTACTTC
>TRBJ2-6|TRBV6-2/TRBV6-3|.|.
CASRAQRFSGANVLTF
TGTGCCAGCAGGGCTCAGCGCTTCTCTGGGGCCAACGTCCTGACTTTC
>TRBJ2-1|TRBV20-1|few|TRBD2
CSARGTGTSEPCLWEFF
TGCAGTGCTAGAGGAACCGGGACTAGCGAACCATGCCTATGGGAGTTCTTC
>TRBJ2-7|TRBV29-1|few|TRBD1
CSAYSLGQGERYEQYF
TGCAGCGCCTATTCTCTGGGGCAGGGGGAACGCTACGAGCAGTACTTC
>TRBJ2-7|TRBV4-1|few|.
CASSQDTRLDEQYF
TGCGCCAGCAGCCAAGATACCAGGTTGGACGAGCAGTACTTC
>TRBJ2-7|TRBV7-2|few|.
CASSDRDPTQYEQYF
TGTGCCAGCAGCGACCGGGACCCAACCCAATACGAGCAGTACTTC
>TRBJ2-7|TRBV4-2|few|TRBD2
CASSQVTSGVDEQYF
TGTGCCAGCAGCCAGGTAACTAGCGGGGTCGACGAGCAGTACTTC
>TRBJ2-3|TRBV12-3/TRBV12-4|few|TRBD2
CASSHGLAGKTDTQYF
TGTGCCAGCAGTCATGGACTAGCGGGAAAGACAGATACGCAGTATTTT
>TRBJ1-1|TRBV7-8|.|.
CASSYGPRENTEAFF
TGTGCCAGCAGCTACGGGCCCAGGGAGAACACTGAAGCTTTCTTT
>TRBJ2-5|TRBV28|.|TRBD1
CASRAIQGSETQYF
TGTGCCAGCAGAGCGATACAGGGGTCGGAGACCCAGTACTTC
>TRBJ1-1|TRBV6-6|few|TRBD1
CASGYRGLNTEAFF
TGTGCCAGCGGATACAGGGGGCTTAACACTGAAGCTTTCTTT
>TRBJ2-4|TRBV6-5|few|.
CASSHTNTKPLEQYF
TGTGCCAGCAGTCACACCAACACTAAACCCCTTGAGCAGTACTTC
>TRBJ2-2|TRBV29-1|.|TRBD2
CSVGLAGGSAGELFF
TGCAGCGTTGGACTAGCGGGAGGGAGTGCCGGGGAGCTGTTTTTT
>TRBJ1-2|TRBV9|.|.
CASSVGGTDSNYGYTF
TGTGCCAGCAGCGTAGGGGGAACAGATTCTAACTATGGCTACACCTTC
>TRBJ1-6|TRBV20-1|.|.
CSVSQGNSPLHF
TGCAGTGTATCACAGGGTAATTCACCCCTCCACTTT
>TRBJ2-1|TRBV14|many|.
CASSQQGTVTGQFF
TGTGCCAGCAGCCAACAAGGGACTGTTACCGGACAGTTCTTC
>TRBJ2-1|TRBV20-1|.|TRBD1
CSAPGTGAYNEQFF
TGCAGTGCCCCCGGGACAGGGGCCTACAATGAGCAGTTCTTC
>TRBJ2-1|TRBV11-3|.|TRBD2
CASSLGLRTSGRGTYNEQFF
TGTGCCAGCAGCTTAGGGTTGCGCACTAGCGGGAGGGGGACCTACAATGAGCAGTTCTTC
>TRBJ2-7|TRBV7-9|.|.
CASSGGASYEQYF
TGTGCCAGCAGCGGTGGTGCCTCCTACGAGCAGTACTTC
>TRBJ2-5|TRBV7-7|.|TRBD1
CASSVVGTGPQETQYF
TGTGCTAGCAGCGTCGTCGGGACAGGGCCTCAAGAGACCCAGTACTTC
>TRBJ2-5|TRBV7-9|few|.
CASSSGTDQETQYF
TGTGCCAGCAGCTCGGGGACCGACCAAGAGACCCAGTACTTC
>TRBJ2-7|TRBV18|.|.
CASSPRPPPYEQYF
TGTGCCAGCTCACCGAGACCGCCTCCCTACGAGCAGTACTTC